This T cell receptor beta chain was sequenced for a study of T cells in localized non-small cell lung cancer. The trim removed 4 bases at V and 3 bases at J, leaving 7 bases unmatched. Per the germline V gene, CDR1 is SGDLS and CDR2 is YYNGEE. The CDR3 runs 14 residues. Study findings and constraints: Longer overall survival was seen with higher T cell density measured in blood. A median of around 60 clones ranked among the top 100 in tumor appeared in adjacent lung.

Method: immunoSEQ multiplex PCR; TCRdb's copy keeps in-frame clones and lacks some. The sample records around 67,000 clones, 85% to 90% being singletons. With regard to this clone: The antigen remains undetermined.

This chain uses TRBV9 with TRBJ2-7; 7 bases fit TRBD1. The source was peripheral blood, collected before any cancer treatment. This TCR came from a woman aged 40 to 75 with stage I lung adenocarcinoma. This CDR3 reads CASSSQGLGYEQYF. The CDR3 bases are TGTGCCAGCAGCTCACAGGGGCTTGGCTACGAGCAGTACTTC.